This is a list of T cell receptor beta chains from one sample in a study of T cell changes during pregnancy in multiple sclerosis. The method was immunoSEQ multiplex PCR; TCRdb's version includes in-frame clones alone and lacks a portion of them. The data contain 55,000 to 85,000 clones, approximately 94% of them singletons. The sequences come from peripheral blood, collected in the third trimester of pregnancy. These receptor sequences come from a female donor with multiple sclerosis, enrolled in a pregnancy study. Both conserved end residues are part of each CDR3. D genes are given only for firm matches. The size of a clone is reported for some rows only, either as once, few or many, or as a class for expanded clones.

size	J	D	V	DNA	CDR3
once	TRBJ2-2	TRBD1	TRBV12-5	TGTGCTAGTGGTTTATGGACAGGGAACACCGGGGAGCTGTTTTTT	CASGLWTGNTGELFF
-	TRBJ1-6	-	TRBV25-1	TGTGCCAGCAGAAGCAGCACAGTCTCCTATAATTCACCCCTCCACTTT	CASRSSTVSYNSPLHF
once	TRBJ2-7	TRBD1	TRBV5-6	TGTGCCAGCAGCTTGGTAGGACAGGGGGCAGAAGAGCAGTACTTC	CASSLVGQGAEEQYF
-	TRBJ2-7	-	TRBV4-2	TGTGCCAGCAGCACCCCTCGGACAGCATCCTACGAGCAGTACTTC	CASSTPRTASYEQYF
-	TRBJ2-7	-	TRBV5-5	TGTGCCAGCAGCGGGGGGACCTACGAGCAGTACTTC	CASSGGTYEQYF
few	TRBJ2-7	-	TRBV2	TGTGCCAGCAGTGATCTCTACTACGAGCAGTACTTC	CASSDLYYEQYF
-	TRBJ1-5	-	TRBV19	TGTGCCACGAGGACAGTCTATAGCAATCAGCCCCAGCATTTT	CATRTVYSNQPQHF
-	TRBJ2-3	TRBD2	TRBV18	TGTGCCAGCTCACCCCTCCCCCTGACTAGCGGGGGCACAGATACGCAGTATTTT	CASSPLPLTSGGTDTQYF
once	TRBJ2-3	-	TRBV30	TGTGCCTGGAGTGTTGGGCACCCATTAGCGGATACGCAGTATTTT	CAWSVGHPLADTQYF
few	TRBJ2-7	TRBD1	TRBV5-6	TGTGCCAGCAGCTCCGCGGACAGGGGGCCCTACGAGCAGTACTTC	CASSSADRGPYEQYF
-	TRBJ2-3	TRBD1	TRBV4-2	TGTGCCAGCAGCCAAGGGGGTGGACAGGGCACAGATACGCAGTATTTT	CASSQGGGQGTDTQYF
-	TRBJ2-7	TRBD1	TRBV29-1	TGCAGCGGTAAGGACAGGTTCTACGAGCAGTACTTC	CSGKDRFYEQYF
-	TRBJ2-1	-	TRBV4-3	TGCGCCAGCAGCCAAGCGAGTTTGGAGTATGAGCAGTTCTTC	CASSQASLEYEQFF
-	TRBJ2-1	TRBD2	TRBV5-4	TGTGCCAGCAGCTTTCCGGGGGGGCCAAATGAGCAGTTCTTC	CASSFPGGPNEQFF
-	TRBJ2-1	TRBD1	TRBV28	TGTGCCAGCAGTTCTCCGGGACAGGGTTCAACCTACAATGAGCAGTTCTTC	CASSSPGQGSTYNEQFF
-	TRBJ1-3	TRBD1	TRBV18	TGTGCCAGCTCTCCGGACAGGGGACTCTCTGGAAACACCATATATTTT	CASSPDRGLSGNTIYF
-	TRBJ2-1	TRBD2	TRBV5-1	TGCGCCAGCAGCTTACTAGCGGGGGGAACCTACAATGAGCAGTTCTTC	CASSLLAGGTYNEQFF
-	TRBJ2-5	-	TRBV29-1	TGCAGCGTTTATCAGGCAGAAGAGACCCAGTACTTC	CSVYQAEETQYF
-	TRBJ2-1	TRBD2	TRBV9	TGTGCCAGCAGCGTAGAGTTGGGGCGGGGGGGCCTCAATGAGCAGTTCTTC	CASSVELGRGGLNEQFF
-	TRBJ2-7	TRBD2	TRBV14	TGTGCCAGCAGCCACACGGGGGGGGACGAGCAGTACTTC	CASSHTGGDEQYF
-	TRBJ2-7	TRBD2	TRBV6-6	TGTGCCAGCAGTTACCCGCCGGGACTAGTGCACGAGCAGTACTTC	CASSYPPGLVHEQYF
few	TRBJ2-7	TRBD1	TRBV18	TGTGCCAGCTCACCGGGACAGGGGGCCTACGAGCAGTACTTC	CASSPGQGAYEQYF
-	TRBJ2-3	-	TRBV9	TGTGCCAGCAGCGTAGAGTCGGGGTGGGGCACAGATACGCAGTATTTT	CASSVESGWGTDTQYF
once	TRBJ2-5	TRBD1	TRBV10-3	TGTGCCGTTACGCCGGGACAGGGGGAAGAGACCCAGTACTTC	CAVTPGQGEETQYF
-	TRBJ1-5	-	TRBV29-1	TGCAGCGTTCGAGGGGCGGGGCAGCCCCAGCATTTT	CSVRGAGQPQHF
once	TRBJ2-2	TRBD1	TRBV18	TGTGCCAGCTCACCGGGACAGCTAGGAGAGGAGCTGTTTTTT	CASSPGQLGEELFF
once	TRBJ2-7	TRBD1	TRBV30	TGTGCCTGGAACTATGGGGACAGGAGAGTCTACGAGCAGTACTTC	CAWNYGDRRVYEQYF
once	TRBJ1-3	TRBD1	TRBV5-4	TGTGCCAGCAGCTTGGGGACAGGAGGAACGGACACCATATATTTT	CASSLGTGGTDTIYF
-	TRBJ2-2	TRBD2	TRBV4-2	TGTGCCAGCAGCCAGGGACTAGCTGGGGCCGGGGAGCTGTTTTTT	CASSQGLAGAGELFF
-	TRBJ2-2	TRBD1	TRBV4-1	TGCGCCAGCAGCCAAGACACCCGGGACAGTGGATACGGGGAGCTGTTTTTT	CASSQDTRDSGYGELFF
-	TRBJ1-1	-	TRBV4-2	TGTGCCAGCAGCCAGGATCCCGTGATGGGGGGAATGAACACTGAAGCTTTCTTT	CASSQDPVMGGMNTEAFF